Included here is one T cell receptor (beta chain) sequence, with context. Sequence at one end of the junction differs from germline and may be a read error. This sample is drawn from a study of tumor and adjacent non-tumor tissue in lung cancer. Overall study context: Patients were aged 31 to 76, around ten men and roughly 5 women, stage I to III.

A modified ARM-PCR protocol with three rounds of nested PCR amplified TCRbeta. TCRdb processed the multiplex PCR reads anew with MiXCR; each CDR3 protein has one entry. The profile shows 65,000 to 75,000 distinct CDR3 sequences, around three quarters of them singletons. RNA was extracted from bulk tissue without any cell sorting. The CDR3 totals 15 residues. Per germline, CDR1 MNHEY and CDR2 SVGAGI. This clonotype was sampled from a man aged 55 to 70 with non-small cell lung cancer. Source material: lung tumor tissue. The rearrangement joins TRBV6-5 to TRBJ2-7; 7 bases map to TRBD1. The CDR3 reads CASGYRAGQVYEEYF. In DNA, the CDR3 is TGTGCCAGCGGTTACCGGGCTGGACAGGTTTACGAGGAGTACTTC.